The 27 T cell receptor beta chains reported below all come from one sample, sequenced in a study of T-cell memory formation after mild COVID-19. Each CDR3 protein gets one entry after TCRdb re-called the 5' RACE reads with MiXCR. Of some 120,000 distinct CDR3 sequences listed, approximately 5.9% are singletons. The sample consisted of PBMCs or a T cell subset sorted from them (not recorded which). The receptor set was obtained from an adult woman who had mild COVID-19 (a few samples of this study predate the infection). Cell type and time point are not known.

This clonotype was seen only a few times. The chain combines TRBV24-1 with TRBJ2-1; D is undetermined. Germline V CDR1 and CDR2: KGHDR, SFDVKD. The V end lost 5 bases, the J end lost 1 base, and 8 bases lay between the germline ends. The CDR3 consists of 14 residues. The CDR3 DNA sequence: TGTGCCACCAGTGCTGCGTTTTCCTACAATGAGCAGTTCTTC. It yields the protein CATSAAFSYNEQFF.

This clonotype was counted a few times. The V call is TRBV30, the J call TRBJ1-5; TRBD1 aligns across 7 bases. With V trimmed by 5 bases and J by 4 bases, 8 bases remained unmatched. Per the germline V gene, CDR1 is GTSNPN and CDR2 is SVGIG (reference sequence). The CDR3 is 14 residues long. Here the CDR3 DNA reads TGTGCCTGGGCTAAGGGACAGAGTAATCAGCCCCAGCATTTT. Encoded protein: CAWAKGQSNQPQHF.

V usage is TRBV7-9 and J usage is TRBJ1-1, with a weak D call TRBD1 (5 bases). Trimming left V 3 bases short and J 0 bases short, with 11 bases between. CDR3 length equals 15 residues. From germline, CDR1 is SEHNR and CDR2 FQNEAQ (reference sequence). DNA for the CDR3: TGTGCCAGCAGCTTCGACAGCGCGATGAACACTGAAGCTTTCTTT. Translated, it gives CASSFDSAMNTEAFF.

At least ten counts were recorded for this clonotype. In DNA, the CDR3 is TGCAGCGTGGGGGACGGGACCCAGTACTTC. It is translated as CSVGDGTQYF. V gene TRBV29-1 combines with J gene TRBJ2-5, with D perhaps matching TRBD1 or TRBD2 (5 bases each). The CDR3 runs to 10 residues. Trimming removed 6 bases from V and 7 bases from J, with 9 bases in between. The germline V gene encodes CDR1 SQVTM and CDR2 ANQGSEA.

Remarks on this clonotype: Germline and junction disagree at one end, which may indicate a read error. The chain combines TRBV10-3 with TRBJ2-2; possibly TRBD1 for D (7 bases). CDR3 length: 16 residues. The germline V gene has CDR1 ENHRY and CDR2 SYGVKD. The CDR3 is CAISAQQGRNTGELSF. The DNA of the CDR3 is TGTGCCATCAGTGCCCAACAGGGGAGGAACACCGGGGAGCTGTCTTTT.

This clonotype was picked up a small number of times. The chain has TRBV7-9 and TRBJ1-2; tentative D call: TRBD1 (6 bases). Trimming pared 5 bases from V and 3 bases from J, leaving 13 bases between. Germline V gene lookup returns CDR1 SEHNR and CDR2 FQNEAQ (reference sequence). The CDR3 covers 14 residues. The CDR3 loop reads CASSQGTTYYGYTF. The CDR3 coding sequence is TGTGCCAGCAGCCAAGGGACAACCTACTATGGCTACACCTTC.

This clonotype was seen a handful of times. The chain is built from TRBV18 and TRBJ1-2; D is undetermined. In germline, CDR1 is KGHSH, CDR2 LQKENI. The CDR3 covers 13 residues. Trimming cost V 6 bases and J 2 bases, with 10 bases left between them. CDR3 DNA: TGTGCCAGCTCGCCTACAGAGAACTATGGCTACACCTTC. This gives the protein CASSPTENYGYTF.

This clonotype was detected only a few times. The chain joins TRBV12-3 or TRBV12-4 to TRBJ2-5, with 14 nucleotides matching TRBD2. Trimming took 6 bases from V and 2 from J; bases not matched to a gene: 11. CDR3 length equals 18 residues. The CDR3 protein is CASRGPGLAGGSQETQYF. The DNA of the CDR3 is TGTGCCAGCAGGGGGCCAGGACTAGCGGGGGGTAGTCAAGAGACCCAGTACTTC.

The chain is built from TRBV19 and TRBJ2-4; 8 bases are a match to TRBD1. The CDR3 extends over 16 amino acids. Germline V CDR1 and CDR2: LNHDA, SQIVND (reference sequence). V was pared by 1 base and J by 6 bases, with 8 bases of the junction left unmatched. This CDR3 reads CASSIGLGQGTNIQYF. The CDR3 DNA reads TGTGCCAGTAGTATAGGTCTCGGACAGGGCACAAACATTCAGTACTTC.

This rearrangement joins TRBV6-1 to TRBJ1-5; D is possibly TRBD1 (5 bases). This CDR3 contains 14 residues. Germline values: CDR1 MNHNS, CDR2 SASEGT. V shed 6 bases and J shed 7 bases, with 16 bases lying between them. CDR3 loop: CASRQGSLIQPQHF. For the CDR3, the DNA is TGTGCCAGCAGGCAGGGTTCTCTTATCCAGCCCCAGCATTTT.

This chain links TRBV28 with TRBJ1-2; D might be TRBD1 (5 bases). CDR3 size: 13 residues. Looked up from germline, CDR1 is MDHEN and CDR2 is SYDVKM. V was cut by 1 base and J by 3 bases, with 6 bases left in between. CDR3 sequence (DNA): TGTGCCAGCAGTTTATCAGGGTACTATGGCTACACCTTC. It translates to CASSLSGYYGYTF.

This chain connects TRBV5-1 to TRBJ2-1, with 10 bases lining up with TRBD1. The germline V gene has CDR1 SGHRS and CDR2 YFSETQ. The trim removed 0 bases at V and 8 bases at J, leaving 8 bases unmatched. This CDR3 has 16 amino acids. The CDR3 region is CASSLAPGTGVYEQFF. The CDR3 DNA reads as TGCGCCAGCAGCTTGGCCCCTGGGACAGGGGTTTATGAGCAGTTCTTC.

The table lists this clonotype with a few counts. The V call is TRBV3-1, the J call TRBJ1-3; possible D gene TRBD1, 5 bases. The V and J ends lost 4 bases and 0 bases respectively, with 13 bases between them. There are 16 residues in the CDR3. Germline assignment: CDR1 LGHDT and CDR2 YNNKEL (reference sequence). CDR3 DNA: TGTGCCAGCAGCCGTTCGGGACTGACCTCTGGAAACACCATATATTTT. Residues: CASSRSGLTSGNTIYF.

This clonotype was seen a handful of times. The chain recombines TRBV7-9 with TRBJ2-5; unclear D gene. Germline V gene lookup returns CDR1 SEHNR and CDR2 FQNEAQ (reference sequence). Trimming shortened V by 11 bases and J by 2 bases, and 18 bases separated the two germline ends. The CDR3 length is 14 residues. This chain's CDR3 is CACSKESKQETQYF. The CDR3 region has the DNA TGTGCCTGTTCAAAAGAGTCCAAACAAGAGACCCAGTACTTC.

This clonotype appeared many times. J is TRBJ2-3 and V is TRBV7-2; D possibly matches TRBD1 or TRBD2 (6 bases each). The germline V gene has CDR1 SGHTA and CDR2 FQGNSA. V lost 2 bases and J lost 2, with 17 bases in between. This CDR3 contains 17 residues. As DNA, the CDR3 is TGTGCCAGCAGCTTACGGGGGCCCTCTATCTACACAGATACGCAGTATTTT. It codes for CASSLRGPSIYTDTQYF.

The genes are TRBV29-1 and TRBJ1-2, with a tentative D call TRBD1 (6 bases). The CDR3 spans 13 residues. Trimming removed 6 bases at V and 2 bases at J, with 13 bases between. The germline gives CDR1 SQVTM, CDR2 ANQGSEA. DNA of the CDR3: TGCAGCGTCATCGGGGACACAAACTATGGCTACACCTTC. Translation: CSVIGDTNYGYTF.

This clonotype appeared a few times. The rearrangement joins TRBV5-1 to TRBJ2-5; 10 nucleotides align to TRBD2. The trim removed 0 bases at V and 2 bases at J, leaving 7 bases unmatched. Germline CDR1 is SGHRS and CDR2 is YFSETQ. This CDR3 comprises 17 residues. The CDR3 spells CASSLGGGLASQETQYF. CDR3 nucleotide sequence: TGCGCCAGCAGCTTGGGGGGGGGACTAGCGTCGCAAGAGACCCAGTACTTC.

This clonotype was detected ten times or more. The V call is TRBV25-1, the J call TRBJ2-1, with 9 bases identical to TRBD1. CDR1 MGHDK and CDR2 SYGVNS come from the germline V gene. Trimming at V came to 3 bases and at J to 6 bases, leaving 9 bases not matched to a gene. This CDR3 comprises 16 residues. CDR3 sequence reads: CASSEGWDRVANEQFF. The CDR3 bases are TGTGCCAGCAGTGAGGGATGGGACAGGGTTGCCAATGAGCAGTTCTTC. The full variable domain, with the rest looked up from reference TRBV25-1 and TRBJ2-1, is EADIYQTPRYLVIGTGKKITLECSQTMGHDKMYWYQQDPGMELHLIHYSYGVNSTEKGDLSSESTVSRIRTEHFPLTLESARPSHTSQYLCASSEGWDRVANEQFFGPGTRLTVL.

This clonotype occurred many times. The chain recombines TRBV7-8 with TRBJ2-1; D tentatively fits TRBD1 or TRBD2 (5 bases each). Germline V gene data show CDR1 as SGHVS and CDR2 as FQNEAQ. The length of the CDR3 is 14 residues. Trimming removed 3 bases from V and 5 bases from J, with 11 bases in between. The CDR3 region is CASSFGGANNEQFF. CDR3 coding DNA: TGTGCCAGCAGCTTTGGGGGAGCGAACAATGAGCAGTTCTTC. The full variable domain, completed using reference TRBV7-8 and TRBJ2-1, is GAGVSQSPRYKVAKRGQDVALRCDPISGHVSLFWYQQALGQGPEFLTYFQNEAQLDKSGLPSDRFFAERPEGSVSTLKIQRTQQEDSAVYLCASSFGGANNEQFFGPGTRLTVL.

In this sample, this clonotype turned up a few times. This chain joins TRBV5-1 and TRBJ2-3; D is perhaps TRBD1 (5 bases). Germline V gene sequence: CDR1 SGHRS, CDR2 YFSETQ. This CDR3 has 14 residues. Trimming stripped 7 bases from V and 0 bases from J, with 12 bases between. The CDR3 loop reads CASLPDSSTDTQYF. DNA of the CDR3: TGCGCCAGCCTCCCAGACAGTAGCACAGATACGCAGTATTTT.

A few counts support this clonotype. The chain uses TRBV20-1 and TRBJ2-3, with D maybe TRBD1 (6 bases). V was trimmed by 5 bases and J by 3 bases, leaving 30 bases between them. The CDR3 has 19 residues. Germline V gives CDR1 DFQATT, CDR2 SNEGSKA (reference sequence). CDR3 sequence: CSAAAVAAARGNGTDTQYF. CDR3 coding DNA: TGCAGTGCTGCAGCGGTTGCGGCAGCTAGGGGGAATGGAACAGATACGCAGTATTTT.

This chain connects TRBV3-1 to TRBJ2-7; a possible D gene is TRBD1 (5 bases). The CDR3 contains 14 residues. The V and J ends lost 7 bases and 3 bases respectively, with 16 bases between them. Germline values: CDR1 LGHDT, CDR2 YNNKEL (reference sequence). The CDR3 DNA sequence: TGTGCCAGCACCGCTAATGACAGAGACTACGAGCAGTACTTC. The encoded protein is CASTANDRDYEQYF.

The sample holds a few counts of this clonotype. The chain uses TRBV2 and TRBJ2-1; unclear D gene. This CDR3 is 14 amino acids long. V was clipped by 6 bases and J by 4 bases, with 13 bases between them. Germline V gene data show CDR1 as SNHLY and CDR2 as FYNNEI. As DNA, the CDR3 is TGTGCCAGCAGGGCTATGATCGGGTACAATGAGCAGTTCTTC. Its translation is CASRAMIGYNEQFF.

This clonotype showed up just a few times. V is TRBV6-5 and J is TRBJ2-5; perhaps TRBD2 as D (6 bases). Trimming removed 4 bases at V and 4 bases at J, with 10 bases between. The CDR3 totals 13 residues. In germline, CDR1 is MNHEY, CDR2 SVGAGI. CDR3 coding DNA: TGTGCCAGCAGTTGGGAGGTGGGAGAGACCCAGTACTTC. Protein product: CASSWEVGETQYF.

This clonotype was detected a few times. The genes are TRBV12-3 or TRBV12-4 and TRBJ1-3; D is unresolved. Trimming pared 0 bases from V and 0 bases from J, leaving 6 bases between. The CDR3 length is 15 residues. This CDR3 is CASSLATVSGNTIYF. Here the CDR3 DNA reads TGTGCCAGCAGTTTAGCAACAGTCTCTGGAAACACCATATATTTT.

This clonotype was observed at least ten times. The CDR3 DNA reads TGCAGTGCTAGTAGCGGGATATACAATGAGCAGTTCTTC. It is translated as CSASSGIYNEQFF. The chain has TRBV20-1 and TRBJ2-1; 8 nucleotides line up with TRBD2. CDR3 length equals 13 residues. V shed 3 bases, J shed 4 bases, and the junction held 2 bases outside the gene matches. Per the germline V gene, CDR1 is DFQATT and CDR2 is SNEGSKA (reference sequence).

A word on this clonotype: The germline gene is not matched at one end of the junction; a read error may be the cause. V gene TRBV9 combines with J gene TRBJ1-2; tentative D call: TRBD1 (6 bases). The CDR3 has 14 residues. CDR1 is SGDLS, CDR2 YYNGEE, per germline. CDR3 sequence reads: CASSVAGAAYAYTF. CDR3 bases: TGTGCCAGCAGCGTCGCGGGGGCGGCCTATGCCTACACCTTC.